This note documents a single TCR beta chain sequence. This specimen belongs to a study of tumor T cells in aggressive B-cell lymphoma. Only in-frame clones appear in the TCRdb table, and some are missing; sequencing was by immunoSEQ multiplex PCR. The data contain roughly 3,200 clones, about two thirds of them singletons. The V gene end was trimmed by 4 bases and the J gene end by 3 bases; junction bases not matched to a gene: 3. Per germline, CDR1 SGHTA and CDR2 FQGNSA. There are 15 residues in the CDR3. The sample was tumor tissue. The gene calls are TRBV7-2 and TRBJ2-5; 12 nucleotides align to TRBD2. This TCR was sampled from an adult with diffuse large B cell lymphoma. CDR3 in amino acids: CASSYWTSGKETQYF. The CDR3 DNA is TGTGCCAGCAGCTATTGGACTAGCGGGAAAGAGACCCAGTACTTC.